Below are 27 T cell receptor beta chains sequenced from a single sample in a study of CD8 T cells in ankylosing spondylitis. Regarding the study as a whole: A TCR beta motif made of fewer than ten highly homologous variants seemed typical of ankylosing spondylitis blood.

Which antigens these TCRs recognize remains unknown. TCRdb processed the 5' RACE reads anew with MiXCR; each CDR3 protein has one entry. The sample has 450,000 to 550,000 distinct CDR3 sequences; approximately 5% are singletons. Material: blood, either unsorted or a sorted T cell fraction (not recorded which). The receptors come from a male donor with ankylosing spondylitis.

This clonotype came up many times. The chain links TRBV7-6 to TRBJ2-1; D is unresolved. In germline, CDR1 is SGHVS, CDR2 FNYEAQ. This CDR3 spans 16 amino acids. The V and J ends lost 1 base and 0 bases respectively, with 10 bases between them. The CDR3: CASSLEWRSSYNEQFF. The CDR3 region has the DNA TGTGCCAGCAGCTTAGAATGGAGAAGCTCCTACAATGAGCAGTTCTTC.

The V call is TRBV12-3 or TRBV12-4, the J call TRBJ2-7; 9 nucleotides align to TRBD2. The J segment lost 4 bases and the V segment lost 3 bases, leaving 7 bases of the junction unmatched. The CDR3 covers 15 residues. The CDR3 DNA follows: TGTGCCAGCAGTTTTCGGCTAGCGGGACCGTACGAGCAGTACTTC. Residues: CASSFRLAGPYEQYF.

In DNA form, the CDR3 reads TGTGCCAGCAGTTACTCCGGCTACACCTTC. The encoded protein is CASSYSGYTF. This chain uses TRBV6-2 or TRBV6-3 with TRBJ1-2, with unresolved D. Germline lookup yields CDR1 MNHEY and CDR2 SVGEGT. The CDR3 extends over 10 amino acids. V dropped 0 bases and J dropped 8 bases, with 1 base sitting between them.

Only a few counts were recorded for this clonotype. CDR3 amino acids: CASSLVTSGDNEQFF. CDR3 nucleotides: TGCGCCAGCAGCTTGGTGACTAGCGGGGACAATGAGCAGTTCTTC. This chain links TRBV5-1 with TRBJ2-1; 11 bases map to TRBD2. This CDR3 has 15 residues. CDR1 SGHRS and CDR2 YFSETQ come from the germline V gene. V lost 0 bases, J lost 5 bases, and 1 base stayed unmatched. The full variable domain, rest sourced from reference TRBV5-1 and TRBJ2-1, is KAGVTQTPRYLIKTRGQQVTLSCSPISGHRSVSWYQQTPGQGLQFLFEYFSETQRNKGNFPGRFSGRQFSNSRSEMNVSTLELGDSALYLCASSLVTSGDNEQFFGPGTRLTVL.

This clonotype was picked up many times. CDR3 DNA sequence: TGTGCCAGCAGTACCGGGGGAACAAACTATGGCTACACCTTC. Translation gives CASSTGGTNYGYTF. The chain combines TRBV6-1 with TRBJ1-2; D perhaps matches TRBD1 (5 bases). The CDR3 sequence is 14 residues long. Germline V lookup: CDR1 MNHNS, CDR2 SASEGT. Trimming left V 5 bases short and J 2 bases short, with 12 bases between.

The gene calls are TRBV28 and TRBJ2-1; D is unresolved. Trimming pared 2 bases from V and 9 bases from J, leaving 8 bases between. Germline lookup yields CDR1 MDHEN and CDR2 SYDVKM. The CDR3 loop spans 12 amino acids. The CDR3 DNA reads as TGTGCCAGCAGTTTACTCGTCGGTGAGCAGTTCTTC. Translated: CASSLLVGEQFF.

This clonotype was counted ten times or more. This sequence joins TRBV5-1 and TRBJ2-1; TRBD1 aligns across 9 bases. CDR1 and CDR2 (germline): SGHRS, YFSETQ. CDR3 length: 16 amino acids. With 3 bases clipped from V and 1 base from J, the junction kept 5 bases outside the gene matches. Written as DNA, the CDR3 is TGCGCCAGCAGCTCCCAGACAGGGGGGTCCTACAATGAGCAGTTCTTC. Protein: CASSSQTGGSYNEQFF.

In its sample, this clonotype was seen many times. The chain couples TRBV2 to TRBJ2-3; D remains unclear. V was cut by 6 bases and J by 7 bases, with 8 bases left in between. This CDR3 spans 11 amino acids. Germline V lookup: CDR1 SNHLY, CDR2 FYNNEI. The CDR3 loop reads CASRDLNTQYF. DNA for the CDR3: TGTGCCAGCAGAGATCTGAATACGCAGTATTTT.

This chain connects TRBV7-6 to TRBJ1-5; weak D call: TRBD1 (6 bases). The CDR3 is 20 residues long. Germline loops: CDR1 SGHVS, CDR2 FNYEAQ. The V end was cut by 6 bases, the J end by 1 base, with 28 bases between. The CDR3 coding sequence is TGTGCCAGCAGGCGCCTAAAAGGCAGGGGCGGACGCCGGAGCAATCAGCCCCAGCATTTT. Protein sequence: CASRRLKGRGGRRSNQPQHF.

This clonotype has at least ten counts. The V gene is TRBV12-3 or TRBV12-4, the J gene TRBJ2-7; D unclear. V was shortened by 7 bases and J by 2 bases, with 9 bases between the two germline ends. This CDR3 contains 12 residues. Here the CDR3 DNA reads TGTGCCAGCAAGGCCGATACCTACGAGCAGTACTTC. Protein product: CASKADTYEQYF.

This clonotype has at least ten counts. CDR3 in DNA: TGCAGTGCTAAAGGCGGGAGCAATTACAATGAGCAGTTCTTC. This encodes CSAKGGSNYNEQFF. The chain is built from TRBV20-1 and TRBJ2-1; 7 nucleotides agree with TRBD2. Germline assignment: CDR1 DFQATT and CDR2 SNEGSKA (reference sequence). The ends lost 4 bases at V and 4 bases at J; junction bases unmatched: 7. CDR3 length: 14 residues.

This sequence joins TRBV20-1 and TRBJ2-5, with 9 positions matching TRBD2. After removal of 0 bases from V and 4 bases from J, the junction contained 0 bases not matched to a gene. The germline V gene encodes CDR1 DFQATT and CDR2 SNEGSKA (reference sequence). The CDR3 loop spans 13 amino acids. The CDR3 reads CSARDSGGETQYF. In DNA, the CDR3 is TGCAGTGCTAGAGATAGCGGGGGAGAGACCCAGTACTTC.

In its sample, this clonotype was seen many times. V is TRBV5-1 and J is TRBJ2-5; the match to TRBD1 covers 9 bases. Germline assignment: CDR1 SGHRS and CDR2 YFSETQ. V was pared by 3 bases and J by 3 bases, with 6 bases of the junction left unmatched. The CDR3 consists of 15 residues. This CDR3 is CASSSGTGIEETQYF. CDR3 DNA: TGCGCCAGCAGCTCCGGGACAGGGATAGAAGAGACCCAGTACTTC.

The DNA of the CDR3 is TGTGCCTGCCGGGTAGATCGGGCCGGGGAGCTGTTTTTT. Residues: CACRVDRAGELFF. This chain connects TRBV6-1 to TRBJ2-2; D is undetermined. CDR1 MNHNS and CDR2 SASEGT come from the germline V gene. V was cut by 11 bases and J by 6 bases, with 16 bases left in between. The CDR3 extends over 13 amino acids.

This clonotype was recorded many times. V usage is TRBV7-9 and J usage is TRBJ1-2; a weak D match, TRBD1 (5 bases). Trimming removed 5 bases at V and 2 bases at J, with 12 bases between. The V gene's germline CDR1 is SEHNR and CDR2 FQNEAQ (reference sequence). The CDR3 runs 14 residues. For the CDR3, the DNA is TGTGCCAGCAGCCCGGGACGGAGGAACTATGGCTACACCTTC. It codes for CASSPGRRNYGYTF.

In its sample, this clonotype was seen many times. V is TRBV20-1 and J is TRBJ1-6; TRBD1 matches 8 bases. The CDR3 is made up of 17 amino acids. Losses at the gene ends were 5 bases for V and 2 bases for J; bases not matched to a gene: 11. Germline loops: CDR1 DFQATT, CDR2 SNEGSKA (reference sequence). The chain's CDR3 is CSAPRRQGFAYNSPLHF. The CDR3 region has the DNA TGCAGTGCTCCCCGACGACAGGGGTTCGCCTATAATTCACCCCTCCACTTT.

This sequence joins TRBV11-2 and TRBJ2-6, with D maybe TRBD1 (6 bases). V gave up 1 base and J gave up 3 bases, with 10 bases separating them. The CDR3 is 16 residues long. The germline CDR1 and CDR2 sequences are SGHAT and FQNNGV. The CDR3 region has the DNA TGTGCCAGCAGCTTAGGGTGGGGGCGTGGGGCCAACGTCCTGACTTTC. As protein: CASSLGWGRGANVLTF.

This clonotype was counted ten times or more. The genes are TRBV4-2 and TRBJ2-3; 7 nucleotides align to TRBD2. Germline loops: CDR1 LGHNA, CDR2 YNFKEQ. With V trimmed by 2 bases and J by 2 bases, 4 bases remained unmatched. There are 15 residues in the CDR3. In DNA form, the CDR3 reads TGTGCCAGCAGCCAAAGAGCGGGGAACACAGATACGCAGTATTTT. It is translated as CASSQRAGNTDTQYF.

This clonotype was seen at least ten times. V gene TRBV20-1 combines with J gene TRBJ1-6; the D gene is possibly TRBD1 (6 bases). Trimming took 3 bases from V and 7 from J, leaving 19 bases between them. Germline CDR1 is DFQATT and CDR2 is SNEGSKA (reference sequence). This CDR3 has 16 amino acids. The CDR3 loop reads CSASLDSQGGNSPLHF. CDR3 in DNA: TGCAGTGCTAGTTTGGACAGCCAGGGCGGGAATTCACCCCTCCACTTT.

This clonotype was picked up many times. V is TRBV7-2 and J is TRBJ1-3, with 7 bases identical to TRBD1. The CDR3 contains 15 residues. Trimming cost V 3 bases and J 0 bases; bases outside gene matches: 2. Germline-derived CDR1 and CDR2 are SGHTA and FQGNSA. CDR3 DNA: TGTGCCAGCAGCTTCCGGGACAGCTCTGGAAACACCATATATTTT. This translates into CASSFRDSSGNTIYF.

This clonotype was observed at least ten times. This chain's CDR3 is CATSAPGQDTQYF. The CDR3 nucleotides are TGTGCCACCAGTGCTCCCGGACAGGATACGCAGTATTTT. V is TRBV24-1 and J is TRBJ2-3, with D possibly being TRBD1 (6 bases). The germline gives CDR1 KGHDR, CDR2 SFDVKD. This CDR3 region has 13 residues. The V end lost 5 bases, the J end lost 6 bases, and 11 bases lay between the germline ends.

The sample holds many counts of this clonotype. The V call is TRBV7-9, the J call TRBJ1-1, with D hard to call. The germline gives CDR1 SEHNR, CDR2 FQNEAQ (reference sequence). V lost 5 bases, J lost 0 bases, and 10 bases lay in between. The CDR3 extends over 14 amino acids. CDR3 bases: TGTGCCAGCAGCCTGTACGACGTGAACACTGAAGCTTTCTTT. Its translation is CASSLYDVNTEAFF.

This clonotype was seen more than once but under ten times. The chain combines TRBV30 with TRBJ1-1; weak D call: TRBD1 (5 bases). Germline CDR1 reads GTSNPN; CDR2 reads SVGIG (reference sequence). The CDR3 runs 13 residues. Trimming pared 0 bases from V and 5 bases from J, leaving 10 bases between. The CDR3 spells CAWSVRGGTEAFF. CDR3 DNA: TGTGCCTGGAGTGTAAGGGGCGGGACTGAAGCTTTCTTT.

This clonotype was picked up many times. J is TRBJ2-3 and V is TRBV29-1; TRBD1 might be the D (5 bases). Germline V gene sequence: CDR1 SQVTM, CDR2 ANQGSEA. The CDR3 covers 15 residues. V was cut by 5 bases and J by 1 base, with 16 bases left in between. The CDR3 is CSVTPRERGTDTQYF. CDR3 nucleotide sequence: TGCAGCGTTACTCCCAGGGAAAGAGGCACAGATACGCAGTATTTT.

Ten or more counts support this clonotype. The rearrangement uses TRBV4-3 and TRBJ2-3; 9 bases are shared with TRBD2. With V trimmed by 2 bases and J by 0 bases, 3 bases remained unmatched. Germline V gene data show CDR1 as LGHNA and CDR2 as YSLEER. This CDR3 contains 16 residues. Here the CDR3 reads CASSQTSGRSTDTQYF. CDR3 DNA sequence: TGCGCCAGCAGCCAAACTAGCGGGCGTAGCACAGATACGCAGTATTTT.

This clonotype was found many times. This CDR3 reads CASSAHRGVNEQYF. The CDR3 DNA reads TGTGCCAGCAGCGCCCACAGGGGAGTAAACGAGCAGTACTTC. The V and J genes are TRBV7-2 and TRBJ2-7; 7 bases match TRBD1. The V segment lost 5 bases and the J segment 5 bases; nucleotides outside the gene matches: 9. The CDR3 sequence is 14 residues long. Germline CDR1 SGHTA, CDR2 FQGNSA.

This clonotype was picked up many times. This chain connects TRBV9 to TRBJ2-5; 10 positions match TRBD1. CDR1 and CDR2 from the germline V gene are SGDLS and YYNGEE. The CDR3 extends over 14 amino acids. The V gene end was trimmed by 3 bases and the J gene end by 5 bases; junction bases not matched to a gene: 4. In DNA, the CDR3 is TGTGCCAGCAGCGCCAGGGGACAGGGGGAGACCCAGTACTTC. Its protein is CASSARGQGETQYF.